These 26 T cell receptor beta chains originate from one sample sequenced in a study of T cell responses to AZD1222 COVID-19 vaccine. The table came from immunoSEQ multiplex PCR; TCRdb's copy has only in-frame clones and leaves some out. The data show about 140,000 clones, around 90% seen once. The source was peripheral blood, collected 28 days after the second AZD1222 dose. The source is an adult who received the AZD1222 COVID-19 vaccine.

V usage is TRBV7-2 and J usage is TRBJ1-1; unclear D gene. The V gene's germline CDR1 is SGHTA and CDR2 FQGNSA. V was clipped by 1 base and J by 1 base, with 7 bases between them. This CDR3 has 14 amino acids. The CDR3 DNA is TGTGCCAGCAGCTTAGACTGGACGAACACTGAAGCTTTCTTT. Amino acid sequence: CASSLDWTNTEAFF.

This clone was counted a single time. The CDR3 loop is CAWNQGQGQGGSPLHF. DNA for the CDR3: TGTGCCTGGAACCAGGGCCAAGGACAGGGGGGATCACCCCTCCACTTT. The chain is built from TRBV30 and TRBJ1-6; 10 bases fit TRBD1. The CDR3 is made up of 16 amino acids. The V and J ends lost 4 bases and 10 bases, in that order; junction bases with no gene match: 13. Per the germline V gene, CDR1 is GTSNPN and CDR2 is SVGIG (reference sequence).

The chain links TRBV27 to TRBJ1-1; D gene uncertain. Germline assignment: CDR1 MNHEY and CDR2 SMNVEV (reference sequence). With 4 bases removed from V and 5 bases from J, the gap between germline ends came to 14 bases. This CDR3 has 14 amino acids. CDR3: CASSSLIPRTEAFF. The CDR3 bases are TGTGCCAGCAGTTCCTTAATCCCGCGGACTGAAGCTTTCTTT.

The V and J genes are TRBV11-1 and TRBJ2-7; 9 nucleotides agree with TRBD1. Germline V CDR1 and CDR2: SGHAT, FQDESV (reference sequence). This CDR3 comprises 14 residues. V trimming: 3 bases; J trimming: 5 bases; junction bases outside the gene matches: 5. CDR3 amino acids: CASSFGTGTNEQYF. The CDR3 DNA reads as TGTGCCAGCAGCTTTGGGACAGGGACCAACGAGCAGTACTTC.

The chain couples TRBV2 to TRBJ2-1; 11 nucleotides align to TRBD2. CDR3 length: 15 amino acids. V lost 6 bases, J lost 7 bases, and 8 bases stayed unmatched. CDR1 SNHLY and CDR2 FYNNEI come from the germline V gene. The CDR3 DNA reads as TGTGCCAGCAGAGTACTAGCGGGAGTTGGGAATGAGCAGTTCTTC. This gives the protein CASRVLAGVGNEQFF.

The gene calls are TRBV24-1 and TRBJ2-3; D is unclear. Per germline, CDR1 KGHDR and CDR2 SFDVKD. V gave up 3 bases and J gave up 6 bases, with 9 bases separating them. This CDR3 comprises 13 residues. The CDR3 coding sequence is TGTGCCACCAGTGATCTTCCCGCGGATACGCAGTATTTT. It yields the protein CATSDLPADTQYF.

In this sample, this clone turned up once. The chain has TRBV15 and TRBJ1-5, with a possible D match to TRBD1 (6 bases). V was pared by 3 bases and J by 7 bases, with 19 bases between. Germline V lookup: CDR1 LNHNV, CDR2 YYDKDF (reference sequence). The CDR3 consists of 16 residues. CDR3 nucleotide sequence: TGTGCCACCAGCAGCAAAACGACCGGGACATCGCAGCCCCAGCATTTT. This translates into CATSSKTTGTSQPQHF.

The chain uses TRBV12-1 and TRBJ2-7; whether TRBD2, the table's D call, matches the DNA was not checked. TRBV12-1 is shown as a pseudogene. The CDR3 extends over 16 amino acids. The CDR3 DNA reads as TGTGCCAGCAGCCCCGGGACTAGCGGGCTTGCCTACGAGCAGTACTTC. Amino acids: CASSPGTSGLAYEQYF.

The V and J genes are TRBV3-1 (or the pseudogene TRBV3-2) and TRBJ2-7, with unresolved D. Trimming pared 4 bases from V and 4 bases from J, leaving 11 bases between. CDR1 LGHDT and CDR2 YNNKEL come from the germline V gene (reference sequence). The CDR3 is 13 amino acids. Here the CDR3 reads CASSRGVKYEQYF. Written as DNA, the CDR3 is TGTGCCAGCAGCCGCGGAGTCAAGTACGAGCAGTACTTC.

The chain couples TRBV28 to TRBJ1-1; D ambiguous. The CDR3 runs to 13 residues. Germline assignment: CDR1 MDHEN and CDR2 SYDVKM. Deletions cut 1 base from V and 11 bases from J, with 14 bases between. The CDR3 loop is CASSLSTPGEAFF. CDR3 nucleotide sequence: TGTGCCAGCAGTTTATCTACCCCCGGAGAGGCTTTCTTT.

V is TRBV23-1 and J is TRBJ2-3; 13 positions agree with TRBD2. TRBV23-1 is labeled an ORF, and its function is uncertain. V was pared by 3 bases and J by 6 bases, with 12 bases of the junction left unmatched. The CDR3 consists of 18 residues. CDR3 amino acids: CASSHHKGLAGRGDTQYF. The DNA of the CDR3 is TGCGCCAGCAGTCATCACAAGGGACTAGCGGGACGGGGCGATACGCAGTATTTT.

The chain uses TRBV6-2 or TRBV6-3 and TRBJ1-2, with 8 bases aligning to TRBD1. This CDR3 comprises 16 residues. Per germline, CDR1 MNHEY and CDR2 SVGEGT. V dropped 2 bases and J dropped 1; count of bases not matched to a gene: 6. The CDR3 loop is CASSYQQGVINYGYTF. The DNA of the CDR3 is TGTGCCAGCAGTTACCAACAGGGGGTTATTAACTATGGCTACACCTTC.

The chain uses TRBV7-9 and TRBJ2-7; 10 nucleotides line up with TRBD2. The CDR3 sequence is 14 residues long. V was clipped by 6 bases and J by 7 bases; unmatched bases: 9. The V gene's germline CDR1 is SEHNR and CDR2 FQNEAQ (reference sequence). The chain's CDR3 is CASRASGGAKEQYF. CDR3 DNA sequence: TGTGCCAGCAGGGCAAGCGGGGGGGCGAAGGAGCAGTACTTC.

DNA for the CDR3: TGTGCCAGTAGTATTCCCGGGACAGCGCCGTCTGGGGCCAACGTCCTGACTTTC. This encodes CASSIPGTAPSGANVLTF. V is TRBV19 and J is TRBJ2-6; 7 nucleotides match TRBD1. The CDR3 runs to 18 residues. Germline lookup yields CDR1 LNHDA and CDR2 SQIVND (reference sequence). The V gene end was trimmed by 3 bases and the J gene end by 1 base; junction bases not matched to a gene: 9.

CDR3 amino acids: CASSRTGASYEQYF. The CDR3 DNA follows: TGTGCCAGCAGCCGGACAGGAGCCTCCTACGAGCAGTACTTC. The chain has TRBV5-4 and TRBJ2-7; 7 nucleotides match TRBD1. Germline loops: CDR1 SGHNT, CDR2 YYREEE (reference sequence). The V segment lost 4 bases and the J segment 0 bases; nucleotides outside the gene matches: 4. The CDR3 sequence is 14 residues long.

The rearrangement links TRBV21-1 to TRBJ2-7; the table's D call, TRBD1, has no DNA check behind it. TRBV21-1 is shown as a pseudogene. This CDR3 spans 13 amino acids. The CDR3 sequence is CASSKAGGYEQYF. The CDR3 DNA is TGTGCCAGCAGCAAGGCAGGGGGCTACGAGCAGTACTTC.

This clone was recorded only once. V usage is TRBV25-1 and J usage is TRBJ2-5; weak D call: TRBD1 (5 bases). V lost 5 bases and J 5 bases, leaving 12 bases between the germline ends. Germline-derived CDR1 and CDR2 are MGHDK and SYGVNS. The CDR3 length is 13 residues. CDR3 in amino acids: CASSHAGPETQYF. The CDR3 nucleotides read TGTGCCAGCAGTCATGCAGGGCCGGAGACCCAGTACTTC. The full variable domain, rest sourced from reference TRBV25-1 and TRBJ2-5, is EADIYQTPRYLVIGTGKKITLECSQTMGHDKMYWYQQDPGMELHLIHYSYGVNSTEKGDLSSESTVSRIRTEHFPLTLESARPSHTSQYLCASSHAGPETQYFGPGTRLLVL.

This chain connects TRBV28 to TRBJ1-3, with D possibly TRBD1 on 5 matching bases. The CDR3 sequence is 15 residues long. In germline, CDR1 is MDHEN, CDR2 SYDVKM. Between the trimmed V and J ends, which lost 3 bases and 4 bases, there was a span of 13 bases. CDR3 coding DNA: TGTGCCAGCAGTTTGGGACGGAATATCGGAAACACCATATATTTT. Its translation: CASSLGRNIGNTIYF. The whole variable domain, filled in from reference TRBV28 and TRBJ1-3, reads DVKVTQSSRYLVKRTGEKVFLECVQDMDHENMFWYRQDPGLGLRLIYFSYDVKMKEKGDIPEGYSVSREKKERFSLILESASTNQTSMYLCASSLGRNIGNTIYFGEGSWLTVV.

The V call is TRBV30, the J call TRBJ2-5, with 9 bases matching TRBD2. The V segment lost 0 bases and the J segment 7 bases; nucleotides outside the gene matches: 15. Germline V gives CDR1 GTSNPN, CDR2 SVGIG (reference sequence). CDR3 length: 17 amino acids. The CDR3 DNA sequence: TGTGCCTGGAGTGTACTGACGGGAGCGGGGGGTTTTGGGACCCAGTACTTC. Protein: CAWSVLTGAGGFGTQYF.

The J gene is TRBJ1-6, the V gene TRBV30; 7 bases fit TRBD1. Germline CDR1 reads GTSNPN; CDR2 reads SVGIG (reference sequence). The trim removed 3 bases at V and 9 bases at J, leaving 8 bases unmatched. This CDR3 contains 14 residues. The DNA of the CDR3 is TGTGCCTGGAGCCCGACAGGGACAAGTTCACCCCTCCACTTT. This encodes CAWSPTGTSSPLHF.

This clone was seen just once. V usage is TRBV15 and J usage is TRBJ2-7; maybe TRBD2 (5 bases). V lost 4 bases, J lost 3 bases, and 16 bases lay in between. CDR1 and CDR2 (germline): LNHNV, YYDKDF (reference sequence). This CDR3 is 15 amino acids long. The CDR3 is CATSIPGIGSYEQYF. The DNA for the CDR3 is TGTGCCACCAGCATCCCCGGCATAGGGAGCTACGAGCAGTACTTC.

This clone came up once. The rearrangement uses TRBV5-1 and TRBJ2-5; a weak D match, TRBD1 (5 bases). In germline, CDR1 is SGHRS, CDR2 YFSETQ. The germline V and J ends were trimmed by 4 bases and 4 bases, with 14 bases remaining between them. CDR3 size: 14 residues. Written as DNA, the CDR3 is TGCGCCAGCAGCCCCCTTGGGGCAGGAGAGACCCAGTACTTC. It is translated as CASSPLGAGETQYF. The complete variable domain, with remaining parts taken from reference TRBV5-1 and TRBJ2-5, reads KAGVTQTPRYLIKTRGQQVTLSCSPISGHRSVSWYQQTPGQGLQFLFEYFSETQRNKGNFPGRFSGRQFSNSRSEMNVSTLELGDSALYLCASSPLGAGETQYFGPGTRLLVL.

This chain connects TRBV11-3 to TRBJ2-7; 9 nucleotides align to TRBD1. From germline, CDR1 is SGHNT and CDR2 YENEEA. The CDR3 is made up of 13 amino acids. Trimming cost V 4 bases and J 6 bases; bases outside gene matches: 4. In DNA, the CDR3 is TGTGCCAGCAGCTGGACAGGGGACGGCGAGCAGTACTTC. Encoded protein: CASSWTGDGEQYF.

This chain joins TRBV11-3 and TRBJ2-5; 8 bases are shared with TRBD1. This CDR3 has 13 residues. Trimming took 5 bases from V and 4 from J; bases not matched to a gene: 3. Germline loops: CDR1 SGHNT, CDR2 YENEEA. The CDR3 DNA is TGTGCCAGCAGCCTCGGACAGGGAGAGACCCAGTACTTC. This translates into CASSLGQGETQYF.

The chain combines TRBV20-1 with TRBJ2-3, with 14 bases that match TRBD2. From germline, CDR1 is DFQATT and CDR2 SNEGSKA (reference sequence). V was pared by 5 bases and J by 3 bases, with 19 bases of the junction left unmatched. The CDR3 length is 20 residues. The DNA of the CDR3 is TGCAGTGCTCGTGGTGGGGGACCGGGACTAGCGGGAGTTGTTACAGATACGCAGTATTTT. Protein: CSARGGGPGLAGVVTDTQYF.

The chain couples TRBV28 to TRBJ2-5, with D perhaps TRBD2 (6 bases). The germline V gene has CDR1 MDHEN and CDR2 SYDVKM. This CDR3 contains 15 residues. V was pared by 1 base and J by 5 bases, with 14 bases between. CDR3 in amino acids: CASSLSAGMSETQYF. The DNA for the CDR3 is TGTGCCAGCAGTTTATCGGCGGGAATGTCGGAGACCCAGTACTTC.